The rows below give T cell receptor beta chains drawn from one sample of a study of blood T cell repertoires in COVID-19. Method: immunoSEQ multiplex PCR; TCRdb's copy keeps in-frame clones and lacks some. The repertoire holds tens of thousands of clones, with 80% to 95% as singletons. What was sequenced was peripheral blood. The receptors stem from a woman of 80 years or more with acute or convalescent COVID-19. Each CDR3 is given without its conserved first and last residue.

j_call v_call cdr3_aa
TRBJ2-7 TRBV2 ASSPGQGMDEQY
TRBJ2-3 TRBV2 ASSGNSGGAADTQY
TRBJ2-1 TRBV11-2 ASSRPGTGGVEQF
TRBJ1-6 TRBV4-1 ASSEVRVPNSPLH
TRBJ1-1 TRBV5-4 ASSLGQMNTEAF
TRBJ2-3 TRBV2 ASRVATDTQY
TRBJ1-6 TRBV4-1 ASSQPREGFNNSPLH
TRBJ2-1 TRBV6-6 ASKATGDRNEQF
TRBJ2-7 TRBV6-5 ASSYHGTSGTYEQY
TRBJ2-1 TRBV30 ASRDRDMVEQF
TRBJ1-2 TRBV27 ASSSLTGGGYT
TRBJ1-2 TRBV19 ASSDRGRGHGYT
TRBJ1-2 TRBV19 ASSRQGAYYGYT
TRBJ2-1 TRBV29-1 SVFGDRVIGGQF
TRBJ2-3 TRBV10-1 ASSVTSGGARDTQY
TRBJ2-7 TRBV2 ASSEDLAGTIWEQY
TRBJ2-5 TRBV7-9 ASSPGDTYQETQY
TRBJ1-5 TRBV19 ASRRRGIGSSNQPQH
TRBJ1-4 TRBV27 ASSPQGSEKLF
TRBJ1-1 TRBV24-1 ATSERTGWTEAF
TRBJ2-7 TRBV7-8 ASSTSRGSYEQY
TRBJ1-2 TRBV15 ATSRIRPSGDYGYT
TRBJ1-4 TRBV2 ASTRASTNEKLF
TRBJ1-1 TRBV10-2 ASSESIRDTEAF
TRBJ2-2 TRBV7-3 ASSLVGTGPYGELF
TRBJ1-4 TRBV27 ASRERAATNEKLF
TRBJ2-7 TRBV28 ASRAGETVGEQY
TRBJ1-5 TRBV28 ASSSGLRGANQPQH
TRBJ1-4 TRBV30 AWSRRGQWEKLF
TRBJ1-1 TRBV7-2 ASSPWTGRTEAF
TRBJ2-5 TRBV7-9 ASSFGGETQY
TRBJ2-7 TRBV28 ASSPSGGARYEQY
TRBJ1-2 TRBV5-1 ASSLATGVGYGYT
TRBJ2-1 TRBV30 AWSAGGSHNEQF
TRBJ2-3 TRBV7-2 ASSLQTSGATALTQY
TRBJ2-7 TRBV5-4 ASSLALGGTYEQY
TRBJ1-2 TRBV7-3 ASSLRPLAGRKGFGYT
TRBJ2-7 TRBV30 AWSPILGTES
TRBJ1-3 TRBV9 ASSAVLRQGPGNTIY
TRBJ1-2 TRBV5-1 ASSLVGNYGYT
TRBJ1-5 TRBV12-3/TRBV12-4 ASSSAGTAVR
TRBJ2-1 TRBV19 ASSIVTSVSEQF
TRBJ2-1 TRBV5-1 ASSSPSGGRNEQF
TRBJ1-1 TRBV3-1/TRBV3-2 ASSQGGLGEAF
TRBJ1-2 TRBV5-1 ASSLGDRANYGYT
TRBJ2-5 TRBV5-1 ASSFIGDSGDTQY
TRBJ2-1 TRBV7-3 ASSSGEGYEQF
TRBJ2-3 TRBV2 ASRTPKRGPDTDTQY
TRBJ1-2 TRBV3-1/TRBV3-2 ASTSRDRGYGYT
TRBJ2-7 TRBV5-1 ASSSTGPAYEQY
TRBJ1-4 TRBV5-4 ASRVQGREKLF
TRBJ2-5 TRBV7-2 ASFPLAGGQETQY
TRBJ2-7 TRBV3-1/TRBV3-2 ASSTSGFSYEQY